What follows are 6 T cell receptor beta chains derived from one specimen sequenced in a study of blood T cell repertoires in COVID-19 (TCRdb year 2020). To prepare the library, the immunoSEQ multiplex PCR assay was applied. TCRdb re-hosts the immuneACCESS table, in-frame sequences only. Its copies lack some clones; in the studies checked, an unresolved V gene accounts for under half of them, and the cause for the rest is not known. Here the sample has around 150,000 clones; 75% to 90% occur a single time. In total, the top ten clones hold approximately 3% of the sample. The sequencing sample was made of peripheral blood. These receptors originate from a woman aged 55 to 70 with active COVID-19.

The chain recombines TRBV7-2 with TRBJ2-1; TRBD2 matches 7 bases. The CDR3 covers 14 residues. Looked up from germline, CDR1 is SGHTA and CDR2 is FQGNSA. The V segment lost 5 bases and the J segment 7 bases; nucleotides outside the gene matches: 8. CDR3 in amino acids: CASSLGLVGNEQFF. The CDR3 DNA sequence: TGTGCCAGCAGCCTCGGACTAGTGGGGAATGAGCAGTTCTTC.

The rearrangement joins TRBV5-5 to TRBJ2-1; TRBD2 matches at 11 bases. The germline V gene encodes CDR1 SGHKS and CDR2 YYEKEE (reference sequence). The length of the CDR3 is 18 residues. V lost 0 bases, J lost 7 bases, and 12 bases stayed unmatched. The chain's CDR3 is CASSLAIFSSGRQNEQFF. The CDR3 region has the DNA TGTGCCAGCAGCTTGGCCATTTTTTCTAGCGGGAGGCAGAATGAGCAGTTCTTC.

This clone was seen a handful of times. The chain uses TRBV19 and TRBJ2-5; perhaps TRBD1 as D (6 bases). The CDR3 loop spans 16 amino acids. V was shortened by 5 bases and J by 2 bases, with 18 bases between the two germline ends. Per the germline V gene, CDR1 is LNHDA and CDR2 is SQIVND (reference sequence). The CDR3 reads CASSPQGNRRQETQYF. CDR3 DNA sequence: TGTGCCAGTAGTCCCCAGGGGAACCGGCGGCAAGAGACCCAGTACTTC.

This chain uses TRBV15 with TRBJ2-1; 12 bases are shared with TRBD2. V shed 0 bases and J 10 bases; nucleotides not matched to a gene: 16. The CDR3 loop spans 19 amino acids. The germline CDR1 and CDR2 sequences are LNHNV and YYDKDF (reference sequence). CDR3 sequence (DNA): TGTGCCACCAGCAGAGAGCAATTGAGCCCTAGCGGGAGGGCCGGGGAGCAGTTCTTC. Its protein is CATSREQLSPSGRAGEQFF.

The chain recombines TRBV6-6 with TRBJ1-2; a weak D match, TRBD1 (5 bases). The CDR3 is 13 residues long. The V gene lost 4 bases and the J gene lost 7 bases, with 13 bases spanning the gap. Per the germline V gene, CDR1 is MNHNY and CDR2 is SVGAGI (reference sequence). CDR3 loop: CASSSAGIGGYTF. The CDR3 region has the DNA TGTGCCAGCAGTTCGGCAGGGATTGGTGGCTACACCTTC.

The chain carries TRBV13 and TRBJ2-2, with TRBD2 identical over 15 bases. After removal of 6 bases from V and 5 bases from J, the junction contained 7 bases not matched to a gene. The V gene's germline CDR1 is PRHDT and CDR2 FYEKMQ (reference sequence). The CDR3 has 17 amino acids. CDR3 in amino acids: CASRRTSGRARTGELFF. The CDR3 nucleotides are TGTGCCAGCAGACGGACTAGCGGGAGGGCGCGGACCGGGGAGCTGTTTTTT.